The rows below give T cell receptor beta chains drawn from one sample of a study of T cells after posttransplantation cyclophosphamide. Here immunoSEQ multiplex PCR was the method, and the copy in TCRdb shows in-frame clones only, minus some. The sample has about 32,000 clones; 75% to 95% are singletons. The source material was naive CD4+ T cells sorted from blood. These receptors were taken from a young man in good health and a related stem cell transplant donor. The CDR3 runs from the conserved cysteine through the conserved F or W. The order of the fields is V gene, D gene, J gene, clone size, CDR3 protein, CDR3 DNA. A D gene is named only where the DNA matches it firmly. Not all rows give a size; the values are once, few, many and, for expanded clones, a class.

TRBV5-4	.	TRBJ2-3	.	CASSPRVSGMLTDTQYF	TGTGCCAGCAGCCCGAGGGTCTCCGGGATGTTGACAGATACGCAGTATTTT
TRBV14	.	TRBJ1-2	.	CASSQADRYYGYTF	TGTGCCAGCAGCCAAGCTGACAGGTACTATGGCTACACCTTC
TRBV5-4	TRBD1	TRBJ1-4	.	CASSSKTGMSEKLFF	TGTGCCAGCAGCTCTAAGACAGGGATGAGCGAAAAACTGTTTTTT
TRBV29-1	.	TRBJ2-5	once	CSVIRGETQYF	TGCAGCGTTATTAGAGGAGAGACCCAGTACTTC
TRBV10-3	TRBD2	TRBJ2-7	.	CAISGGGYEQYF	TGTGCCATCAGTGGCGGGGGTTACGAGCAGTACTTC
TRBV15	TRBD2	TRBJ2-1	.	CATSRDFSGGRQFF	TGTGCCACCAGCAGAGATTTTAGCGGGGGGCGGCAGTTCTTC
TRBV23-1	TRBD1	TRBJ1-1	once	CASSQTDRGVTEAFF	TGCGCCAGCAGTCAAACGGACAGGGGGGTAACTGAAGCTTTCTTT
TRBV19	.	TRBJ1-1	.	CASSIDKLGGTEAFF	TGTGCCAGTAGTATAGATAAACTCGGCGGCACTGAAGCTTTCTTT
TRBV11-1	.	TRBJ2-5	.	CASSRDSQETQYF	TGTGCCAGCAGCCGCGACAGCCAAGAGACCCAGTACTTC
TRBV5-4	.	TRBJ2-7	.	CASSLQGGHEQYF	TGTGCCAGCAGCTTGCAGGGAGGCCACGAGCAGTACTTC
TRBV2	TRBD2	TRBJ2-3	.	CASGAGGWIDTQYF	TGTGCCAGCGGGGCGGGGGGGTGGATAGATACGCAGTATTTT
TRBV27	.	TRBJ2-7	.	CASSVAGTSYEQYF	TGTGCCAGCAGTGTGGCGGGTACATCCTACGAGCAGTACTTC
TRBV9	TRBD2	TRBJ2-2	.	CASSVERGGIGELFF	TGTGCCAGCAGCGTAGAGCGGGGGGGGATCGGGGAGCTGTTTTTT
TRBV28	TRBD1	TRBJ2-7	.	CASRTSGQHYEQYF	TGTGCCAGCAGGACCTCGGGACAGCACTACGAGCAGTACTTC
TRBV20-1	.	TRBJ1-5	.	CSALQEPAQHF	TGCAGTGCTTTACAGGAACCCGCCCAGCATTTT
TRBV4-2	.	TRBJ1-3	.	CASSQNDRTGNTIYF	TGTGCCAGCAGCCAAAACGACAGGACTGGAAACACCATATATTTT
TRBV18	TRBD1	TRBJ2-7	.	CASSQPGQGNEQYF	TGTGCCAGCTCACAGCCGGGACAGGGCAACGAGCAGTACTTC
TRBV28	TRBD1	TRBJ1-3	few	CASRPGQSGSGNTIYF	TGTGCCAGCAGACCGGGACAGAGCGGCTCTGGAAACACCATATATTTT
TRBV2	TRBD1	TRBJ2-7	.	CASTSGQGMMGEQYF	TGTGCCAGCACCTCTGGACAGGGTATGATGGGCGAGCAGTACTTC
TRBV6-5	.	TRBJ2-1	.	CASSYSSGHPNEQFF	TGTGCCAGCAGTTACTCTTCTGGGCATCCCAATGAGCAGTTCTTC
TRBV5-8	.	TRBJ1-5	.	CASSLGISGYQPQHF	TGTGCCAGCAGCTTGGGGATCTCGGGGTATCAGCCCCAGCATTTT
TRBV25-1	.	TRBJ2-1	.	CASSGDTYNEQFF	TGTGCCAGCAGTGGAGACACCTACAATGAGCAGTTCTTC
TRBV4-2	TRBD1	TRBJ2-2	.	CASSQDRGQSGELFF	TGTGCCAGCAGCCAAGACAGGGGGCAGTCCGGGGAGCTGTTTTTT
TRBV5-1	TRBD2	TRBJ2-7	.	CASSFGQRTSDAYEQYF	TGCGCCAGCAGCTTCGGACAGAGGACTAGCGACGCCTACGAGCAGTACTTC
TRBV5-5	.	TRBJ2-5	once	CASSLAPGRETQYF	TGTGCCAGCAGCTTGGCCCCCGGTCGGGAGACCCAGTACTTC
TRBV15	.	TRBJ1-2	.	CATKPVVGLGNYGYTF	TGTGCCACCAAACCCGTGGTGGGACTAGGTAACTATGGCTACACCTTC
TRBV6-7	.	TRBJ1-1	once	CASSGGENRTYTEAFF	TGTGCCAGCAGTGGGGGGGAGAACAGAACCTACACTGAAGCTTTCTTT
TRBV6-4	.	TRBJ2-3	.	CASSDSRTSTDTQYF	TGTGCCAGCAGTGACTCAAGGACTAGCACAGATACGCAGTATTTT
TRBV28	.	TRBJ2-1	.	CASSDRYNEQFF	TGTGCCAGCAGTGACAGATACAATGAGCAGTTCTTC
TRBV5-1	.	TRBJ2-7	.	CASSLGFPGSPSYEQYF	TGCGCCAGCAGCTTGGGTTTCCCGGGGAGCCCATCATACGAGCAGTACTTC
TRBV6-6	.	TRBJ1-1	.	CASSYRRGEAFF	TGTGCCAGCAGTTACAGGAGGGGTGAAGCTTTCTTT
TRBV6-6	TRBD1	TRBJ1-4	.	CASSSGDRDLEKLFF	TGTGCCAGCAGTTCGGGGGACAGAGACCTCGAAAAACTGTTTTTT
TRBV5-1	TRBD1	TRBJ2-4	.	CASSPGQGNIQYF	TGCGCCAGCAGCCCTGGACAGGGAAACATTCAGTACTTC
TRBV6-6	.	TRBJ1-6	once	CASSRGEDSPLHF	TGTGCCAGCAGTCGGGGGGAGGATTCACCCCTCCACTTT
TRBV6-7	TRBD2	TRBJ2-7	.	CASSYPTSGSSYEQYF	TGTGCCAGCAGTTACCCCACTAGCGGATCCTCCTACGAGCAGTACTTC
TRBV9	TRBD1	TRBJ2-2	.	CASSARDRTDTGELFF	TGTGCCAGCAGCGCGAGGGACAGGACGGACACCGGGGAGCTGTTTTTT
TRBV11-2	.	TRBJ2-7	once	CASSLPRVRYEQYF	TGTGCCAGCAGCTTACCCCGGGTAAGGTACGAGCAGTACTTC
TRBV2	.	TRBJ1-1	.	CASSGGVVGPRPEAFF	TGTGCCAGCAGTGGGGGGGTGGTGGGGCCTCGACCTGAAGCTTTCTTT
TRBV5-1	.	TRBJ1-1	.	CASSIQGMNTEAFF	TGCGCCAGCAGCATACAGGGCATGAACACTGAAGCTTTCTTT
TRBV18	TRBD2	TRBJ2-1	.	CASSPGLAGVLSYNEQFF	TGTGCCAGCTCACCCGGACTAGCGGGGGTACTCTCCTACAATGAGCAGTTCTTC
TRBV25-1	.	TRBJ1-1	.	CASSETGVRNTEAFF	TGTGCCAGCAGTGAAACGGGAGTCCGGAACACTGAAGCTTTCTTT
TRBV5-6	TRBD2	TRBJ2-7	.	CASSLLAGDYEQYF	TGTGCCAGCAGCTTGCTAGCGGGGGACTACGAGCAGTACTTC
TRBV18	TRBD1	TRBJ2-7	once	CASSTRTGDYEQYF	TGTGCCAGCTCGACCCGGACAGGGGACTACGAGCAGTACTTC
TRBV4-2	TRBD2	TRBJ2-3	once	CASSQEGLAGGQPDTQYF	TGTGCCAGCAGCCAAGAGGGACTAGCGGGGGGGCAGCCAGATACGCAGTATTTT
TRBV19	.	TRBJ1-2	.	CASSRAMNYGYTF	TGTGCCAGTAGTAGGGCGATGAACTATGGCTACACCTTC
TRBV6-1	TRBD1	TRBJ2-5	.	CASTWDRAAETQYF	TGTGCCAGCACCTGGGACAGGGCGGCAGAGACCCAGTACTTC
TRBV6-5	.	TRBJ1-2	.	CASSRTVKDYGYTF	TGTGCCAGCAGCCGTACAGTGAAGGACTATGGCTACACCTTC
TRBV6-5	.	TRBJ1-5	.	CASSRDRIQPQHF	TGTGCCAGCAGCAGAGACAGAATCCAGCCCCAGCATTTT